The 4 T cell receptor beta chains given below trace back to one sample, sequenced in a study of control samples from healthy donors and cancer patients. Profiled with immunoSEQ multiplex PCR; TCRdb holds only in-frame clones, not every one. The profile shows approximately 150,000 clones, around 90% of them singletons. The specimen sequenced was blood. The receptors were sampled from a young man in good health.

J is TRBJ2-1 and V is TRBV7-2; D is possibly TRBD2 (6 bases). Germline-derived CDR1 and CDR2 are SGHTA and FQGNSA. V dropped 5 bases and J dropped 7 bases, with 18 bases sitting between them. The CDR3 runs to 15 residues. CDR3 sequence: CASSPGGSLLNEQFF. The CDR3 coding sequence is TGTGCCAGCAGCCCTGGGGGGTCGCTCTTAAATGAGCAGTTCTTC. The entire variable domain, with the rest obtained from reference TRBV7-2 and TRBJ2-1, is as follows: GAGVSQSPSNKVTEKGKDVELRCDPISGHTALYWYRQSLGQGLEFLIYFQGNSAPDKSGLPSDRFSAERTGGSVSTLTIQRTQQEDSAVYLCASSPGGSLLNEQFFGPGTRLTVL.

V usage is TRBV5-1 and J usage is TRBJ1-1; D unresolved. Germline CDR1 and CDR2: SGHRS and YFSETQ. The CDR3 runs 13 residues. The V gene lost 0 bases and the J gene lost 7 bases, with 10 bases spanning the gap. Here the CDR3 DNA reads TGCGCCAGCAGCTTGGTGCCGGGGATTGAAGCTTTCTTT. It specifies CASSLVPGIEAFF.

The chain has TRBV4-3 and TRBJ1-4; maybe TRBD1 (6 bases). V was shortened by 1 base and J by 12 bases, with 18 bases between the two germline ends. The CDR3 is made up of 15 amino acids. Germline assignment: CDR1 LGHNA and CDR2 YSLEER. DNA of the CDR3: TGCGCCAGCAGCCAAGGCCCACAGGGACCTGAGGAACTGTTTTTT. Translation gives CASSQGPQGPEELFF.

The V call is TRBV27, the J call TRBJ2-2; 8 bases are a match to TRBD1. Germline trimming cut 2 bases from V and 8 bases from J; bases unmatched to any gene: 13. Per germline, CDR1 MNHEY and CDR2 SMNVEV (reference sequence). The CDR3 length is 17 residues. CDR3 in amino acids: CASSLPQGQGGRGELFF. The CDR3 DNA reads TGTGCCAGCAGTTTACCCCAAGGACAGGGTGGTAGGGGGGAGCTGTTTTTT.